This T cell receptor beta chain was obtained from a study of cytomegalovirus exposure and HLA in healthy donors. Across the whole study: Across around 400 genotyped donors, roughly 85% landed in the Caucasian-associated ancestry cluster. Study-wide results and limits: Sequences of the TCR beta chain were said to predict the HLA-A and HLA-B alleles of most subjects accurately.

The length of the CDR3 is 14 residues. V shed 2 bases and J shed 1 base, with 8 bases lying between them. Germline lookup yields CDR1 SEHNR and CDR2 FQNEAQ (reference sequence). The PCR employed 60 Vbeta primers together with 13 Jbeta primers. Sequencing used immunoSEQ multiplex PCR; TCRdb keeps in-frame clones, though not all of them. The sample comprises around 150,000 clones, around 79% of which are singletons, and roughly 7.3% rests with the top ten. To note about this clone: Its antigen is unknown.

The gene calls are TRBV7-9 and TRBJ1-2, with a weak D call TRBD1 (5 bases). This clonotype was obtained from a male donor in good health and CMV-seropositive. Sequencing was carried out using PBMCs. CDR3 region: CASSLQGDNYGYTF. In DNA, the CDR3 is TGTGCCAGCAGCTTACAAGGGGATAACTATGGCTACACCTTC.